The present entry profiles one T cell receptor (beta chain) with its context. Its matching antigen is unknown. The CDR3 totals 16 residues. The germline V gene encodes CDR1 LNHDA and CDR2 SQIVND (reference sequence). Between the trimmed V and J ends, which lost 6 bases and 1 base, there was a span of 16 bases. This entry belongs to a study of T cell responses to AZD1222 COVID-19 vaccine. Study-wide findings and caveats: Donors were mostly white British, more females; clonal diversity possibly underestimated. Spike-specific TCR depth and breadth grew after two AZD1222 doses.

Method: immunoSEQ multiplex PCR; TCRdb's copy keeps in-frame clones and lacks some. The sample holds roughly 120,000 clones; 80% to 90% are singletons and the top ten take 3.9%. Specimen: peripheral blood, collected on day 0 of MenACWY control vaccination. This chain connects TRBV19 to TRBJ1-5; TRBD1 is a possible D gene (6 bases). This receptor was identified in an adult in good health. For the CDR3, the DNA is TGTGCCAGTAGCCCACAGGGTCTATCGAGCAATCAGCCCCAGCATTTT. Its protein product is CASSPQGLSSNQPQHF.